This section outlines one T cell receptor beta chain sequence together with its context. The sample belongs to a study of blood T cell repertoires in COVID-19. Overall study context: T cells, B-cell-depleted T cells, or PBMCs supplied cDNA or gDNA.

V was shortened by 1 base and J by 8 bases, with 14 bases between the two germline ends. The CDR3 is 14 residues long. Germline V lookup: CDR1 SGHVS, CDR2 FQNEAQ. Clones were sequenced by immunoSEQ multiplex PCR, and TCRdb holds only the in-frame ones, with some missing. The sample holds around 200,000 clones, roughly 84% seen once. The sequencing sample was made of PBMCs or T cells enriched from blood (not recorded which). The rearrangement uses TRBV7-8 and TRBJ1-2; D is possibly TRBD1 (5 bases). The receptor comes from a woman aged 25 to 39 who had recovered from COVID-19. Written as DNA, the CDR3 is TGTGCCAGCAGCTTAGATCACGACAGACACGGCTACACCTTC. As protein: CASSLDHDRHGYTF.